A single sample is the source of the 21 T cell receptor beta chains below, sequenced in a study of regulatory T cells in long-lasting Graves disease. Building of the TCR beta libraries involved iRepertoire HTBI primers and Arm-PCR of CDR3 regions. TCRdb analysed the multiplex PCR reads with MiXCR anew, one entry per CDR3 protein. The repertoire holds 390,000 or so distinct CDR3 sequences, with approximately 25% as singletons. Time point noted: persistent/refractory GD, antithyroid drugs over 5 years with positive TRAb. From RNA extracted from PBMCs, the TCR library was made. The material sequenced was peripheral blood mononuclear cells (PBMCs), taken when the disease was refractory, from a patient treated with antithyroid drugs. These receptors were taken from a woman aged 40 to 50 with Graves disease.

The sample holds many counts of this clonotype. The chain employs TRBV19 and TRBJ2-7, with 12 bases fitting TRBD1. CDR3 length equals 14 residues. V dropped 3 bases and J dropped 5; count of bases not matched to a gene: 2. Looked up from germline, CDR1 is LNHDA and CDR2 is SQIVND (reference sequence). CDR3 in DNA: TGTGCCAGTAGTATCGGGACAGGGGGCGACGAGCAGTACTTC. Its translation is CASSIGTGGDEQYF. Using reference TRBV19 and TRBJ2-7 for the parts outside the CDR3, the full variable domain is DGGITQSPKYLFRKEGQNVTLSCEQNLNHDAMYWYRQDPGQGLRLIYYSQIVNDFQKGDIAEGYSVSREKKESFPLTVTSAQKNPTAFYLCASSIGTGGDEQYFGPGTRLTVT.

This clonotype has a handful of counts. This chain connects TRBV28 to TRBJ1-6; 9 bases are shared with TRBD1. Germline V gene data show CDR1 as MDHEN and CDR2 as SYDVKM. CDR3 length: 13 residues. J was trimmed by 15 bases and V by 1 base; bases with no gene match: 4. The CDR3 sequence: CASSLFWTGVLHF. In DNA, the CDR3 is TGTGCCAGCAGTTTATTTTGGACAGGGGTCCTCCACTTT.

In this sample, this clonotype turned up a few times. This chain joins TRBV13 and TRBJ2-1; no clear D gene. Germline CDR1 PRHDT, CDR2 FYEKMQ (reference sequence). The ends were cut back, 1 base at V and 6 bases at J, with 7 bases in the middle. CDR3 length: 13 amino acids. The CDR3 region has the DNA TGTGCCAGCAGCTTAGAACTCTCCAATGAGCAGTTCTTC. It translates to CASSLELSNEQFF.

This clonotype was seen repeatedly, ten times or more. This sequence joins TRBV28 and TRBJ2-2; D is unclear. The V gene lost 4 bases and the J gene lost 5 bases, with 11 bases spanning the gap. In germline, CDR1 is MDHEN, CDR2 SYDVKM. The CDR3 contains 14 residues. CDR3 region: CASSYRSRTGELFF. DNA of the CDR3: TGTGCCAGCAGTTACCGTTCCCGAACCGGGGAGCTGTTTTTT.

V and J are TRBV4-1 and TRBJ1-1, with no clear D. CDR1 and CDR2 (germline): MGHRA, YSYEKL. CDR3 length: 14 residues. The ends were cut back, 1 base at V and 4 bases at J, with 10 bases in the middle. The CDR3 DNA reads TGCGCCAGCAGCCAAGGACCCCTTAGCACTGAAGCTTTCTTT. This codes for CASSQGPLSTEAFF.

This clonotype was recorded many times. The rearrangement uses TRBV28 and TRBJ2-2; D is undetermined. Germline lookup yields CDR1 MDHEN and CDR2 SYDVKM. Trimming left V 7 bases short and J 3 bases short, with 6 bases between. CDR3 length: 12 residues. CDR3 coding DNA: TGTGCCAGCAACCCATACACCGGGGAGCTGTTTTTT. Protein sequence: CASNPYTGELFF.

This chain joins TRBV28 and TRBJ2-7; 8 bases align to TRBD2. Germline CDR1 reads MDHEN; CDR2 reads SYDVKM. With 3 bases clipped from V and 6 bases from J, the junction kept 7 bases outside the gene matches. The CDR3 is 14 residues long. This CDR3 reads CASSFPGLGFEQYF. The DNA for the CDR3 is TGTGCCAGCAGTTTCCCGGGACTAGGGTTCGAGCAGTACTTC.

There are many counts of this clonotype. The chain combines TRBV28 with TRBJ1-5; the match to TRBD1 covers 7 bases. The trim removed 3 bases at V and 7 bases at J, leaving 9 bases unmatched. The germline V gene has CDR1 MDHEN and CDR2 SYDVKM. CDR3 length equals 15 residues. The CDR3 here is CASSLGGGGLQPQHF. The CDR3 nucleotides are TGTGCCAGCAGTTTGGGAGGGGGCGGGTTGCAGCCCCAGCATTTT.

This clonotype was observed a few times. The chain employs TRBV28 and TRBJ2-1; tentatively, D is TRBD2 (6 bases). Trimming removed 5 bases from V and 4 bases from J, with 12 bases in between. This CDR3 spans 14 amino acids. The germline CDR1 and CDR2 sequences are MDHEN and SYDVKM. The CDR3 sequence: CASSAVLAYNEQFF. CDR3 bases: TGTGCCAGCAGTGCGGTTCTAGCGTACAATGAGCAGTTCTTC. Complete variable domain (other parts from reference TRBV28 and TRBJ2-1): DVKVTQSSRYLVKRTGEKVFLECVQDMDHENMFWYRQDPGLGLRLIYFSYDVKMKEKGDIPEGYSVSREKKERFSLILESASTNQTSMYLCASSAVLAYNEQFFGPGTRLTVL.

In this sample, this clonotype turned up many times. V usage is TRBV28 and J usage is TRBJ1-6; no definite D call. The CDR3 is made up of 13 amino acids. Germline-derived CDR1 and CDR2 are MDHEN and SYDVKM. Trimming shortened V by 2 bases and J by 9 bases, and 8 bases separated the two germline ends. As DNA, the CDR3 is TGTGCCAGCAGTTTACTAGGGCCTTCACCCCTCCACTTT. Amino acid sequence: CASSLLGPSPLHF.

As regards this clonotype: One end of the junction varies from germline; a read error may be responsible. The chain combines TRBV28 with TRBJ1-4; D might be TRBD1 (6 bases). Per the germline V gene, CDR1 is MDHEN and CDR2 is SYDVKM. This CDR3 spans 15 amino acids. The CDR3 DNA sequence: TGTGCCAGCAGTCTTCCGACAGGTGCGGACGAAAAACTGCTTTTT. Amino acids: CASSLPTGADEKLLF. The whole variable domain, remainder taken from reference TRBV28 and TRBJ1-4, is DVKVTQSSRYLVKRTGEKVFLECVQDMDHENMFWYRQDPGLGLRLIYFSYDVKMKEKGDIPEGYSVSREKKERFSLILESASTNQTSMYLCASSLPTGADEKLLFGSGTQLSVL.

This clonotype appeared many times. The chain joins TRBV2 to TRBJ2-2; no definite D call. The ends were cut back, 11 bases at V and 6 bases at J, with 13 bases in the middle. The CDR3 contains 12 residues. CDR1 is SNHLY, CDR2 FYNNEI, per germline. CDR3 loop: CASAGSAGELFF. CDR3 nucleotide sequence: TGTGCCTCAGCTGGATCTGCCGGGGAGCTGTTTTTT.

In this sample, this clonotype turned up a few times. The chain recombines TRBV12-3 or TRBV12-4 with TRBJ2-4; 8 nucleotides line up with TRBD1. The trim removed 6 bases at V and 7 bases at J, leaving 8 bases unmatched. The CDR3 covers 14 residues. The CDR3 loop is CASSRKTGGNIQYF. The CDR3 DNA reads TGTGCCAGCAGCCGAAAAACAGGGGGTAACATTCAGTACTTC.

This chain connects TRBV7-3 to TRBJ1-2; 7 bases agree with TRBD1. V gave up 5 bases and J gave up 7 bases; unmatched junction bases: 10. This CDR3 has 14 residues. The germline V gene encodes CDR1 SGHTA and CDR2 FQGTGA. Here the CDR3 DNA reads TGTGCCAGCAGCCCAGCCAGGGGGACGGGTGGCTACACCTTC. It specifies CASSPARGTGGYTF. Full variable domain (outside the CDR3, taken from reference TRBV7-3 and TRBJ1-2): GAGVSQTPSNKVTEKGKYVELRCDPISGHTALYWYRQSLGQGPEFLIYFQGTGAADDSGLPNDRFFAVRPEGSVSTLKIQRTERGDSAVYLCASSPARGTGGYTFGSGTRLTVV.

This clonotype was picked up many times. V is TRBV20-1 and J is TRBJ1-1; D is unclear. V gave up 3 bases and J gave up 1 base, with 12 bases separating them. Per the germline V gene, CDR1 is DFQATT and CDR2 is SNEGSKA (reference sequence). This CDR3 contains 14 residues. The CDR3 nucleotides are TGCAGTGCTAGCGGCGGTCAGAAGAACACTGAAGCTTTCTTT. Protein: CSASGGQKNTEAFF.

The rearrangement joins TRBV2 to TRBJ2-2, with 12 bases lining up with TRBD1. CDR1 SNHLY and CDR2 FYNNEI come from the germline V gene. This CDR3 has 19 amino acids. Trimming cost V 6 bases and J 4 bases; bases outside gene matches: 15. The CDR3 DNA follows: TGTGCCAGCAGGGTAAACAAACCGGGACAGGGGGCCACCACCGGGGAGCTGTTTTTT. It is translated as CASRVNKPGQGATTGELFF.

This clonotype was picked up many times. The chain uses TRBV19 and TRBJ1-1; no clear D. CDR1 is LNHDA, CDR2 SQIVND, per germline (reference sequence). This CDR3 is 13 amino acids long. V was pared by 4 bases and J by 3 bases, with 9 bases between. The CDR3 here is CASSKSRYTEAFF. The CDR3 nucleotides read TGTGCCAGTAGTAAATCAAGGTACACTGAAGCTTTCTTT.

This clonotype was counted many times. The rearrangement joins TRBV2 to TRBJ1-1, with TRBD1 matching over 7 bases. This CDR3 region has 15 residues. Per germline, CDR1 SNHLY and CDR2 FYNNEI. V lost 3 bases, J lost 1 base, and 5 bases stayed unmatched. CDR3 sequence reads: CASSDPPGGNTEAFF. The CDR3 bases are TGTGCCAGCAGTGATCCGCCAGGGGGGAACACTGAAGCTTTCTTT.

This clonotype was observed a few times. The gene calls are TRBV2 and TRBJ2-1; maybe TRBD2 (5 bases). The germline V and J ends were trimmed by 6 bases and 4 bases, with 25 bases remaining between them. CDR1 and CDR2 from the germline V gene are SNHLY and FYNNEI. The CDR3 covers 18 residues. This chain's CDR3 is CASRARLGVLTRYNEQFF. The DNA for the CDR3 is TGTGCCAGCAGGGCCAGACTCGGGGTCCTAACCCGGTACAATGAGCAGTTCTTC.

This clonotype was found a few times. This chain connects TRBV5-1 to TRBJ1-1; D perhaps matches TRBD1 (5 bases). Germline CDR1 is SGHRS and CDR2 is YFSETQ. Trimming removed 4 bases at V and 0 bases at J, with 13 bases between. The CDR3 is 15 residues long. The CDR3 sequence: CASSLTTDMNTEAFF. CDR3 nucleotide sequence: TGCGCCAGCAGCCTTACGACAGATATGAACACTGAAGCTTTCTTT.

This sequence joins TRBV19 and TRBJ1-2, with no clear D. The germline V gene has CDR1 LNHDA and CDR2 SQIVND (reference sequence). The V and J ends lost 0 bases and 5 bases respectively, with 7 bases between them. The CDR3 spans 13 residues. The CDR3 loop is CASSIDRFYGYTF. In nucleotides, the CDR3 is TGTGCCAGTAGTATAGATCGGTTTTATGGCTACACCTTC. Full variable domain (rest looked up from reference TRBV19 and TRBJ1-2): DGGITQSPKYLFRKEGQNVTLSCEQNLNHDAMYWYRQDPGQGLRLIYYSQIVNDFQKGDIAEGYSVSREKKESFPLTVTSAQKNPTAFYLCASSIDRFYGYTFGSGTRLTVV.